The 31 T cell receptor beta chains reported below all come from one sample, sequenced in a study of regulatory T cells in long-lasting Graves disease. Sequencing libraries for TCR beta were prepared with iRepertoire HTBI primers and Arm-PCR of CDR3 regions. MiXCR, run by TCRdb on the multiplex PCR reads, gives a single entry per CDR3 protein. The sample includes 500,000 to 700,000 distinct CDR3 sequences, about 15% of them seen just once. Regarding time point: newly diagnosed GD, antithyroid drugs for less than 3 months. With RNA extracted from PBMCs as input, the TCR library was made. These data are also associated with another study on T cells in Graves' hyperthyroidism and ophthalmopathy.

The sequencing here drew on peripheral blood mononuclear cells (PBMCs), taken at new diagnosis, from a patient treated with antithyroid drugs. Receptor source: a woman aged 25 to 45 with Graves disease.

This clonotype was observed a handful of times. This chain connects TRBV20-1 to TRBJ2-3, with 10 bases identical to TRBD2. The CDR3 has 15 residues. J lost 2 bases, V lost 5 bases, and 7 bases had no gene match. Germline values: CDR1 DFQATT, CDR2 SNEGSKA (reference sequence). In DNA form, the CDR3 reads TGCAGTGCTGGGCCTAGCGGGAGAGTCACAGATACGCAGTATTTT. This gives the protein CSAGPSGRVTDTQYF.

This clonotype was recorded many times. The chain recombines TRBV28 with TRBJ2-7; D is perhaps TRBD1 (6 bases). The germline V gene has CDR1 MDHEN and CDR2 SYDVKM. Trimming removed 2 bases from V and 3 bases from J, with 14 bases in between. The CDR3 consists of 15 residues. In nucleotides, the CDR3 is TGTGCCAGCAGTTTAGTGTCACAGGGTAGCTACGAGCAGTACTTC. This encodes CASSLVSQGSYEQYF.

There are many counts of this clonotype. This chain links TRBV20-1 with TRBJ1-2; D is uncertain. The V end lost 2 bases, the J end lost 3 bases, and 1 base lay between the germline ends. CDR1 and CDR2 from the germline V gene are DFQATT and SNEGSKA (reference sequence). This CDR3 is 10 amino acids long. The CDR3 coding sequence is TGCAGTGCTAGATACTATGGCTACACCTTC. Translating it yields CSARYYGYTF.

In its sample, this clonotype was seen a few times. CDR3 amino acids: CASSLNDRVYGYTF. CDR3 DNA: TGTGCCAGCAGTTTAAATGACAGGGTTTATGGCTACACCTTC. The rearrangement uses TRBV7-6 and TRBJ1-2, with 7 bases matching TRBD1. This CDR3 is built from 14 residues. Germline assignment: CDR1 SGHVS and CDR2 FNYEAQ. The junction had 9 bases not matched to a gene; V was cut back by 6 bases and J by 5 bases. Based on the CDR3 plus reference TRBV7-6 and TRBJ1-2, the full variable domain is GAGVSQSPRYKVTKRGQDVALRCDPISGHVSLYWYRQALGQGPEFLTYFNYEAQQDKSGLPNDRFSAERPEGSISTLTIQRTEQRDSAMYRCASSLNDRVYGYTFGSGTRLTVV.

In its sample, this clonotype was seen a few times. The chain combines TRBV18 with TRBJ2-5; weak D call: TRBD2 (6 bases). Trimming stripped 3 bases from V and 2 bases from J, with 10 bases between. Germline CDR1 and CDR2: KGHSH and LQKENI. The CDR3 length is 14 residues. In DNA form, the CDR3 reads TGTGCCAGCTCACCTTGGAGGGCTCAAGAGACCCAGTACTTC. Encoded protein: CASSPWRAQETQYF.

This clonotype was recorded many times. This chain connects TRBV28 to TRBJ2-1; 9 nucleotides match TRBD2. Germline assignment: CDR1 MDHEN and CDR2 SYDVKM. The V gene end was trimmed by 4 bases and the J gene end by 4 bases; junction bases not matched to a gene: 17. CDR3 length: 19 amino acids. The CDR3 protein is CASSSMEGGGTSYYNEQFF. For the CDR3, the DNA is TGTGCCAGCAGTTCCATGGAAGGGGGGGGGACTAGCTATTACAATGAGCAGTTCTTC.

Remarks on this clonotype: A much more abundant neighbour one base away suggests this may be a read error. The chain employs TRBV6-4 and TRBJ2-5; the D gene could be TRBD1 or TRBD2 (5 bases each). The germline V gene encodes CDR1 MRHNA and CDR2 SNTAGT. The V and J ends lost 7 bases and 7 bases respectively, with 19 bases between them. CDR3 length: 14 amino acids. The CDR3 protein is CASKIEWERGTQYF. CDR3 coding DNA: TGTGCCAGCAAAATTGAGTGGGAGAGGGGGACCCAGTACTTC.

This clonotype was found a few times. This chain connects TRBV7-8 to TRBJ1-4; 10 bases are a match to TRBD1. Germline V CDR1 and CDR2: SGHVS, FQNEAQ. The V gene end was trimmed by 1 base and the J gene end by 7 bases; junction bases not matched to a gene: 9. The CDR3 runs to 17 residues. The CDR3 region has the DNA TGTGCCAGCAGCTTAGTAGGGACAGGGGTATTCGGTGAAAAACTGTTTTTT. Its translation: CASSLVGTGVFGEKLFF.

The table lists this clonotype with a few counts. The chain has TRBV9 and TRBJ2-1, with 9 positions matching TRBD2. Germline CDR1 and CDR2: SGDLS and YYNGEE. Trimming cost V 7 bases and J 0 bases; bases outside gene matches: 17. CDR3 length: 19 residues. CDR3 in DNA: TGTGCCAGCTCCCCGTATTCAGCGGGAGGCCGTAGCTCCTACAATGAGCAGTTCTTC. Translation: CASSPYSAGGRSSYNEQFF.

This clonotype was detected a few times. The chain uses TRBV6-2 or TRBV6-3 and TRBJ2-5, with TRBD2 as a possible D gene (6 bases). This CDR3 is 18 amino acids long. Germline V CDR1 and CDR2: MNHEY, SVGEGT. Trimming pared 2 bases from V and 2 bases from J, leaving 21 bases between. The CDR3 region has the DNA TGTGCCAGCAGTTACCCTGGGAATATAGCGGAAAAACAAGAGACCCAGTACTTC. The encoded protein is CASSYPGNIAEKQETQYF.

This clonotype was counted many times. The rearrangement uses TRBV6-2 or TRBV6-3 and TRBJ1-1; no definite D call. CDR3 length: 11 residues. Looked up from germline, CDR1 is MNHEY and CDR2 is SVGEGT. V dropped 6 bases and J dropped 8 bases, with 10 bases sitting between them. CDR3 DNA sequence: TGTGCCAGCAGGCTACACCTAGAAGCTTTCTTT. Translating gives CASRLHLEAFF.

The V call is TRBV13, the J call TRBJ2-7; D could derive from TRBD1 or TRBD2 (7 bases each). The V gene's germline CDR1 is PRHDT and CDR2 FYEKMQ (reference sequence). CDR3 length: 17 residues. The V and J ends lost 6 bases and 0 bases respectively, with 21 bases between them. The CDR3, as DNA: TGTGCCAGCAGTCGTAATCAGGGGGGGCTCGGCTCCTACGAGCAGTACTTC. Translation gives CASSRNQGGLGSYEQYF.

This clonotype has a count of ten or more. A much larger clone lies one base from this, so it may be a read error. This rearrangement joins TRBV28 to TRBJ1-1; D gene uncertain. CDR3 size: 11 residues. Germline lookup yields CDR1 MDHEN and CDR2 SYDVKM. V was cut by 7 bases and J by 1 base, with 4 bases left in between. The CDR3 nucleotides read TGTGCCAGCACCTCGAACACTGAAGCTTTCTTT. Translated: CASTSNTEAFF.

The V and J genes are TRBV6-2 or TRBV6-3 and TRBJ1-2, with D tentatively TRBD1 (5 bases). Trimming cost V 3 bases and J 4 bases, with 9 bases left between them. The CDR3 has 13 amino acids. Germline lookup yields CDR1 MNHEY and CDR2 SVGEGT. The CDR3 reads CASSYPQVYGYTF. The CDR3 nucleotides read TGTGCCAGCAGTTATCCACAGGTCTATGGCTACACCTTC.

This clonotype was recorded a few times. CDR3 in DNA: TGTGCCTGGAGTTCCAGGTTCGGAAACACCATATATTTT. It yields the protein CAWSSRFGNTIYF. This chain uses TRBV30 with TRBJ1-3; no reliable D call. V gave up 2 bases and J gave up 4 bases, with 9 bases separating them. The CDR3 has 13 residues. CDR1 GTSNPN and CDR2 SVGIG come from the germline V gene (reference sequence).

This clonotype was seen at least ten times. The chain has TRBV5-1 and TRBJ1-1; perhaps TRBD1 as D (5 bases). The CDR3 covers 14 residues. V shed 4 bases and J shed 0 bases, with 10 bases lying between them. Germline V gene data show CDR1 as SGHRS and CDR2 as YFSETQ. The CDR3: CASSGGAMNTEAFF. The CDR3 nucleotides are TGCGCCAGCAGCGGAGGGGCGATGAACACTGAAGCTTTCTTT. The full variable domain, in which reference TRBV5-1 and TRBJ1-1 provide the parts outside the CDR3, is KAGVTQTPRYLIKTRGQQVTLSCSPISGHRSVSWYQQTPGQGLQFLFEYFSETQRNKGNFPGRFSGRQFSNSRSEMNVSTLELGDSALYLCASSGGAMNTEAFFGQGTRLTVV.

This clonotype was seen repeatedly, ten times or more. The V gene is TRBV6-1, the J gene TRBJ1-5; D not resolved. CDR1 is MNHNS, CDR2 SASEGT, per germline. The CDR3 covers 12 residues. V was trimmed by 7 bases and J by 11 bases, leaving 15 bases between them. This chain's CDR3 is CASTRGTSAQHF. In DNA, the CDR3 is TGTGCCAGCACACGGGGTACCTCGGCCCAGCATTTT.

The chain uses TRBV5-8 and TRBJ2-5, with D uncertain. The CDR3 length is 10 residues. Germline CDR1 and CDR2: SGHTS and YDEGEE. V lost 4 bases to trimming and J lost 9 bases, with 7 bases between them. The CDR3 DNA reads TGTGCCAGCAGCCTGGGTGCCCAGTACTTC. This sequence encodes CASSLGAQYF.

The chain carries TRBV28 and TRBJ1-2, with D hard to call. Germline CDR1 MDHEN, CDR2 SYDVKM. This CDR3 spans 12 amino acids. CDR3: CATSLVGYGYTF. The CDR3 DNA sequence: TGTGCTACATCCCTTGTGGGCTATGGCTACACCTTC.

This clonotype was seen ten or more times. V usage is TRBV28 and J usage is TRBJ1-1; perhaps TRBD1 as D (5 bases). The CDR3 is made up of 15 amino acids. V was shortened by 5 bases and J by 1 base, with 14 bases between the two germline ends. The V gene's germline CDR1 is MDHEN and CDR2 SYDVKM. Here the CDR3 reads CASSPPSGGNTEAFF. The CDR3 DNA sequence: TGTGCCAGCAGTCCTCCTTCGGGGGGGAACACTGAAGCTTTCTTT.

This clonotype was detected ten times or more. The rearrangement links TRBV7-3 to TRBJ2-1; maybe TRBD2 (5 bases). The CDR3 covers 13 residues. CDR1 and CDR2 from the germline V gene are SGHTA and FQGTGA. V gave up 5 bases and J gave up 5 bases, with 10 bases separating them. The DNA for the CDR3 is TGTGCCAGCAGCCCGGCGGGCAACAATGAGCAGTTCTTC. It yields the protein CASSPAGNNEQFF.

In this sample, this clonotype turned up a few times. The chain combines TRBV6-1 with TRBJ2-2; 7 bases agree with TRBD1. J gave up 0 bases and V 5 bases, and 6 bases lay outside the gene matches. CDR3 length: 16 residues. Germline V CDR1 and CDR2: MNHNS, SASEGT. Written as DNA, the CDR3 is TGTGCCAGCAGTCGACAGGGTATCCCGAACACCGGGGAGCTGTTTTTT. Protein sequence: CASSRQGIPNTGELFF.

This clonotype appeared many times. The V gene is TRBV5-1, the J gene TRBJ2-2; 10 bases line up with TRBD1. After removal of 7 bases from V and 0 bases from J, the junction contained 3 bases not matched to a gene. This CDR3 region has 15 residues. CDR1 and CDR2 (germline): SGHRS, YFSETQ. The CDR3 sequence: CASETGGANTGELFF. The CDR3 nucleotides are TGCGCCAGCGAGACAGGGGGCGCGAACACCGGGGAGCTGTTTTTT.

The table lists this clonotype with a few counts. A much bigger clone sits one base away, suggesting this may be a read error. The chain carries TRBV2 and TRBJ2-7; the D is unclear. With 4 bases removed from V and 9 bases from J, the gap between germline ends came to 7 bases. This CDR3 has 10 residues. Germline V gene lookup returns CDR1 SNHLY and CDR2 FYNNEI. Here the CDR3 reads CASSVSAQYF. CDR3 coding DNA: TGTGCCAGCAGTGTCTCCGCGCAGTACTTC. Full variable domain (missing parts from reference TRBV2 and TRBJ2-7): EPEVTQTPSHQVTQMGQEVILRCVPISNHLYFYWYRQILGQKVEFLVSFYNNEISEKSEIFDDQFSVERPDGSNFTLKIRSTKLEDSAMYFCASSVSAQYFGPGTRLTVT.

This clonotype occurred a few times. The chain employs TRBV19 and TRBJ2-5; a possible D gene is TRBD1 (6 bases). CDR1 is LNHDA, CDR2 SQIVND, per germline (reference sequence). The CDR3 consists of 13 residues. The germline V and J ends were trimmed by 4 bases and 5 bases, with 11 bases remaining between them. The CDR3 DNA reads as TGTGCCAGTAGTACACAGGGTAGCGAGACCCAGTACTTC. Encoded protein: CASSTQGSETQYF.

This clonotype was picked up many times. DNA for the CDR3: TGTGCCAGCAGGTACAGGGGTGGCTACACCTTC. Amino acids: CASRYRGGYTF. The J gene is TRBJ1-2, the V gene TRBV12-3 or TRBV12-4; 7 bases map to TRBD1. V was pared by 6 bases and J by 7 bases, with 2 bases of the junction left unmatched. This CDR3 is built from 11 residues.

Worth noting for this clonotype: Sequence at one end of the junction differs from germline and may be a read error. V and J are TRBV5-5 and TRBJ2-3; either TRBD1 or TRBD2 may fit D (5 bases each). Germline-derived CDR1 and CDR2 are SGHKS and YYEKEE (reference sequence). This CDR3 spans 15 amino acids. This chain's CDR3 is CASSFEGRETDTKYF. Here the CDR3 DNA reads TGTGCCAGCAGCTTTGAGGGCAGGGAAACAGATACGAAGTATTTT. Complete variable domain (other parts from reference TRBV5-5 and TRBJ2-3): DAGVTQSPTHLIKTRGQQVTLRCSPISGHKSVSWYQQVLGQGPQFIFQYYEKEERGRGNFPDRFSARQFPNYSSELNVNALLLGDSALYLCASSFEGRETDTKYFGPGTRLTVL.

There are many counts of this clonotype. The J gene is TRBJ1-2, the V gene TRBV2; D is perhaps TRBD1 (5 bases). V was pared by 8 bases and J by 2 bases, with 15 bases between. Germline V lookup: CDR1 SNHLY, CDR2 FYNNEI. The CDR3 loop spans 14 amino acids. CDR3 region: CASSLTRANYGYTF. Here the CDR3 DNA reads TGTGCCAGCTCGCTGACCAGGGCGAACTATGGCTACACCTTC.

The V and J genes are TRBV18 and TRBJ1-4, with D perhaps matching TRBD1 (5 bases). CDR1 and CDR2 from the germline V gene are KGHSH and LQKENI. Trimming pared 5 bases from V and 6 bases from J, leaving 13 bases between. The CDR3 is 14 amino acids. Here the CDR3 DNA reads TGTGCCAGCTCAAGTACTGGGACGGATGAAAAACTGTTTTTT. Translating it yields CASSSTGTDEKLFF.

This clonotype was seen repeatedly, ten times or more. V gene TRBV3-1 combines with J gene TRBJ2-4; D gene uncertain. The CDR3 contains 12 residues. Germline V gene sequence: CDR1 LGHDT, CDR2 YNNKEL (reference sequence). V lost 4 bases, J lost 11 bases, and 12 bases lay in between. CDR3 DNA: TGTGCCAGCAGCCTCGGGCCATGGGTTCAGTACTTC. Translation gives CASSLGPWVQYF. Full variable domain (missing parts from reference TRBV3-1 and TRBJ2-4): DTAVSQTPKYLVTQMGNDKSIKCEQNLGHDTMYWYKQDSKKFLKIMFSYNNKELIINETVPNRFSPKSPDKAHLNLHINSLELGDSAVYFCASSLGPWVQYFGAGTRLSVL.

The CDR3 sequence is CASSSSRVGAEAFF. The CDR3 nucleotides read TGTGCCAGCAGCTCCAGCAGGGTAGGGGCTGAAGCTTTCTTT. V gene TRBV7-9 combines with J gene TRBJ1-1, with a tentative D call TRBD1 (5 bases). CDR3 length: 14 residues. Germline V gives CDR1 SEHNR, CDR2 FQNEAQ (reference sequence). V gave up 4 bases and J gave up 6 bases, with 15 bases separating them.